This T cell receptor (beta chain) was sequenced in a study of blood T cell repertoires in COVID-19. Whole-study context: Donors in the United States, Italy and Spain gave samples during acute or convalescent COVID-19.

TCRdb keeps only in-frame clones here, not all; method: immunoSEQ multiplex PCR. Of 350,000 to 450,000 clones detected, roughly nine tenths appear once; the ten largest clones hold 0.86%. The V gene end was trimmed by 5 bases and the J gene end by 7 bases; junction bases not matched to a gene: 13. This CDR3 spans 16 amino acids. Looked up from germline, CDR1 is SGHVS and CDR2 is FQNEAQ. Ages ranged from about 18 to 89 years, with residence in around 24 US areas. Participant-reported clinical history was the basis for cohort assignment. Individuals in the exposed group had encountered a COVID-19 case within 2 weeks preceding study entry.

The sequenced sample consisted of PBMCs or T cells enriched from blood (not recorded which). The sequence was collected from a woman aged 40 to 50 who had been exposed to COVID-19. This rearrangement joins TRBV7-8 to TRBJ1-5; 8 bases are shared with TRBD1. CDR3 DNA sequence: TGTGCCAGCAGCCCGAGACGGACAGGGACACGGCAGCCCCAGCATTTT. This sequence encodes CASSPRRTGTRQPQHF.